This T cell receptor (beta chain) appears in the sequencing data of a study of immune heterogeneity within non-small cell lung tumors. In the study overall: Several squamous cell carcinomas, more than 8 non-squamous carcinomas and 1 not otherwise specified made up the tumors. General study results and limits: Individual patients had largely distinct high-frequency T-cell receptor beta clonotypes. Recurrence of identical dominant CDR3 beta clonotypes was observed across intrapatient tumor sites, concomitant with site-unique high-frequency clones.

With around 0.6 ug used per sample, the template was genomic DNA from bulk tumor. Primary tumors were biopsied several times each, far apart, intraoperatively. Patients had untreated, newly diagnosed non-small cell lung cancer and underwent curative surgery. This clonotype was recorded many times. Its cognate antigen is unknown. After removal of 5 bases from V and 3 bases from J, the junction contained 10 bases not matched to a gene. The germline CDR1 and CDR2 sequences are SGHNT and YENEEA. This CDR3 has 15 residues. In a multiplex PCR, 32 V and 13 J primers amplified TCR beta CDR3. MiXCR was run by TCRdb on the multiplex PCR reads, yielding one entry per CDR3 protein. The repertoire consists of approximately 15,000 distinct CDR3 sequences, with roughly 30% occurring once and the leading ten covering around 4%.

The specimen was lung tumor tissue. This TCR came from a man aged 35 to 55 with non-small cell lung cancer. The chain recombines TRBV11-3 with TRBJ2-7, with 7 bases matching TRBD2. CDR3 bases: TGTGCCAGCAGCCCACACCAGGGACTAAGCTACGAGCAGTACTTC. Amino acid sequence: CASSPHQGLSYEQYF.